This passage covers 17 T cell receptor beta chains from one sample sequenced in a study of T cell responses to AZD1222 COVID-19 vaccine (dated by TCRdb to about 2021). The sample's time point label is to be understood as: baseline before first vaccination. The library was produced with the immunoSEQ multiplex PCR assay. Sourced from immuneACCESS, this table was stored by TCRdb with only in-frame sequences that have V and J called. A share of the clones is absent; for the studies checked, an unresolved V gene accounts for under half, and the remainder has no known explanation. The sample records approximately 110,000 clones, about nine tenths of which are singletons. Under 6.5% of the sample is taken by the ten largest. Sequenced here: peripheral blood, sampled on day 0 of AZD1222 vaccination. The receptors come from an adult in good health.

This clone has just a few counts. The chain uses TRBV27 and TRBJ2-3; 9 bases line up with TRBD1. The CDR3 runs to 16 residues. V was clipped by 4 bases and J by 1 base; unmatched bases: 6. Germline CDR1 MNHEY, CDR2 SMNVEV (reference sequence). Here the CDR3 reads CASSSHRDRGTDTQYF. The CDR3, as DNA: TGTGCCAGCAGTTCCCACCGGGACAGGGGCACAGATACGCAGTATTTT.

The rearrangement uses TRBV19 and TRBJ1-1, with 10 bases matching TRBD1. The CDR3 runs 16 residues. Germline-derived CDR1 and CDR2 are LNHDA and SQIVND (reference sequence). Trimming took 4 bases from V and 4 from J; bases not matched to a gene: 9. DNA for the CDR3: TGTGCCAGTAGTAGGGACAGGGGCAGGTGGGGCACTGAAGCTTTCTTT. This encodes CASSRDRGRWGTEAFF. Using reference TRBV19 and TRBJ1-1 for the parts outside the CDR3, the full variable domain is DGGITQSPKYLFRKEGQNVTLSCEQNLNHDAMYWYRQDPGQGLRLIYYSQIVNDFQKGDIAEGYSVSREKKESFPLTVTSAQKNPTAFYLCASSRDRGRWGTEAFFGQGTRLTVV.

This chain uses TRBV7-2 with TRBJ1-1; D call uncertain. Germline V CDR1 and CDR2: SGHTA, FQGNSA. The CDR3 runs to 17 residues. V was trimmed by 2 bases and J by 3 bases, leaving 19 bases between them. In nucleotides, the CDR3 is TGTGCCAGCAGCTTAAATGTGGGTAGTATGATCTACACTGAAGCTTTCTTT. It is translated as CASSLNVGSMIYTEAFF. Variable domain in full (rest from reference TRBV7-2 and TRBJ1-1): GAGVSQSPSNKVTEKGKDVELRCDPISGHTALYWYRQSLGQGLEFLIYFQGNSAPDKSGLPSDRFSAERTGGSVSTLTIQRTQQEDSAVYLCASSLNVGSMIYTEAFFGQGTRLTVV.

The gene calls are TRBV6-1 and TRBJ2-2; D unresolved. The CDR3 covers 17 residues. Germline CDR1 reads MNHNS; CDR2 reads SASEGT. The V end lost 2 bases, the J end lost 5 bases, and 18 bases lay between the germline ends. This CDR3 reads CASSEWPIVDGTGELFF. The CDR3 nucleotides are TGTGCCAGCAGTGAATGGCCTATAGTCGACGGAACCGGGGAGCTGTTTTTT.

This chain uses TRBV7-2 with TRBJ2-7; weak D call: TRBD2 (7 bases). The germline V gene encodes CDR1 SGHTA and CDR2 FQGNSA. The length of the CDR3 is 16 residues. The V and J ends lost 1 base and 0 bases respectively, with 13 bases between them. As DNA, the CDR3 is TGTGCCAGCAGCTTAGGAAGGGGGGGAAGCTCCTACGAGCAGTACTTC. Its translation is CASSLGRGGSSYEQYF.

The rearrangement uses TRBV7-2 and TRBJ2-5; a weak D match, TRBD2 (7 bases). The CDR3 runs 13 residues. Trimming removed 5 bases at V and 5 bases at J, with 12 bases between. CDR1 is SGHTA, CDR2 FQGNSA, per germline. Here the CDR3 DNA reads TGTGCCAGCAGCGCCAGGGGAGGGGAGACCCAGTACTTC. This gives the protein CASSARGGETQYF.

As concerns this clone: One end of the junction is discordant with germline, which a read error may explain. The identical CDR3 is also encoded by other nucleotide sequences in the sample. The rearrangement joins TRBV11-2 to TRBJ1-1, with a weak D call TRBD1 (5 bases). The CDR3 covers 13 residues. Germline loops: CDR1 SGHAT, CDR2 FQNNGV. The CDR3 sequence is CASSLEGVSEAFF. Written as DNA, the CDR3 is TGTGCCAGCAGCTTAGAGGGGGTTTCTGAAGCCTTCTTT.

The chain recombines TRBV9 with TRBJ1-4; maybe TRBD1 (6 bases). The CDR3 is 15 residues long. Germline V gene sequence: CDR1 SGDLS, CDR2 YYNGEE. V shed 5 bases and J shed 0 bases, with 11 bases lying between them. DNA for the CDR3: TGTGCCAGCAGAGCCGGACAGTCAACTAATGAAAAACTGTTTTTT. Translated, it gives CASRAGQSTNEKLFF.

The rearrangement links TRBV18 to TRBJ1-3; D call uncertain. There are 20 residues in the CDR3. The germline CDR1 and CDR2 sequences are KGHSH and LQKENI. Trimming took off 3 bases at V and 0 bases at J, with 24 bases between the two ends. The CDR3 sequence is CASSPRRDDLISLSGNTIYF. DNA of the CDR3: TGTGCCAGCTCACCCCGACGGGATGACCTAATTTCTCTCTCTGGAAACACCATATATTTT. Full variable domain (rest looked up from reference TRBV18 and TRBJ1-3): NAGVMQNPRHLVRRRGQEARLRCSPMKGHSHVYWYRQLPEEGLKFMVYLQKENIIDESGMPKERFSAEFPKEGPSILRIQQVVRGDSAAYFCASSPRRDDLISLSGNTIYFGEGSWLTVV.

The chain uses TRBV7-3 and TRBJ1-1; 7 nucleotides line up with TRBD1. V shed 6 bases and J 4 bases; nucleotides not matched to a gene: 8. The CDR3 sequence is 14 residues long. Germline loops: CDR1 SGHTA, CDR2 FQGTGA. The DNA for the CDR3 is TGTGCCAGCAGAACTTCCGACAGGGTCACTGAAGCTTTCTTT. Its translation is CASRTSDRVTEAFF.

J is TRBJ1-1 and V is TRBV11-2; D unclear. Looked up from germline, CDR1 is SGHAT and CDR2 is FQNNGV. V was cut by 3 bases and J by 0 bases, with 11 bases left in between. The CDR3 is 15 residues long. CDR3 bases: TGTGCCAGCAGCTTTTCCGCAGGACTGAACACTGAAGCTTTCTTT. It translates to CASSFSAGLNTEAFF. The full variable domain, in which reference TRBV11-2 and TRBJ1-1 provide the parts outside the CDR3, is EAGVAQSPRYKIIEKRQSVAFWCNPISGHATLYWYQQILGQGPKLLIQFQNNGVVDDSQLPKDRFSAERLKGVDSTLKIQPAKLEDSAVYLCASSFSAGLNTEAFFGQGTRLTVV.

The chain links TRBV7-2 to TRBJ2-1, with 8 bases that match TRBD1. The CDR3 contains 13 residues. Germline V gene sequence: CDR1 SGHTA, CDR2 FQGNSA. Trimming at V came to 5 bases and at J to 8 bases, leaving 5 bases not matched to a gene. The CDR3 nucleotides are TGTGCCAGCAGCCAGGACAGGGTCGATGAGCAGTTCTTC. This translates into CASSQDRVDEQFF.

This clone was seen a handful of times. The J gene is TRBJ2-3, the V gene TRBV11-3; TRBD2 matches 7 bases. V lost 2 bases and J lost 1; bases outside the gene matches: 6. Germline V gene data show CDR1 as SGHNT and CDR2 as YENEEA. This CDR3 is 16 amino acids long. The CDR3 DNA reads TGTGCCAGCAGCTTACGGGGAGGGTCCGGCACAGATACGCAGTATTTT. This codes for CASSLRGGSGTDTQYF. The full variable domain, its missing parts supplied by reference TRBV11-3 and TRBJ2-3, is EAGVVQSPRYKIIEKKQPVAFWCNPISGHNTLYWYLQNLGQGPELLIRYENEEAVDDSQLPKDRFSAERLKGVDSTLKIQPAELGDSAVYLCASSLRGGSGTDTQYFGPGTRLTVL.

The chain has TRBV6-2 or TRBV6-3 and TRBJ2-3; 11 positions agree with TRBD1. Trimming at V came to 6 bases and at J to 5 bases, leaving 7 bases not matched to a gene. Germline CDR1 MNHEY, CDR2 SVGEGT. CDR3 length: 15 amino acids. In nucleotides, the CDR3 is TGTGCCAGCAGCGACGGGACAGGGGGACGAGATACGCAGTATTTT. It is translated as CASSDGTGGRDTQYF.

The rearrangement links TRBV7-2 to TRBJ1-3; D is perhaps TRBD1 (6 bases). Trimming removed 1 base at V and 2 bases at J, with 15 bases between. CDR1 is SGHTA, CDR2 FQGNSA, per germline. The CDR3 covers 17 residues. CDR3 in amino acids: CASSLEGGGGTGNTIYF. In nucleotides, the CDR3 is TGTGCCAGCAGCTTAGAAGGTGGAGGGGGGACTGGAAACACCATATATTTT. The complete variable domain, with remaining parts taken from reference TRBV7-2 and TRBJ1-3, reads GAGVSQSPSNKVTEKGKDVELRCDPISGHTALYWYRQSLGQGLEFLIYFQGNSAPDKSGLPSDRFSAERTGGSVSTLTIQRTQQEDSAVYLCASSLEGGGGTGNTIYFGEGSWLTVV.

The genes are TRBV19 and TRBJ1-5, with 8 bases fitting TRBD1. The CDR3 has 15 amino acids. CDR1 is LNHDA, CDR2 SQIVND, per germline (reference sequence). Unmatched junction bases numbered 6, after V lost 3 bases and J lost 5 bases. The DNA for the CDR3 is TGTGCCAGTAGTATTCAGGGGGCTGTCGATCAGCCCCAGCATTTT. Encoded protein: CASSIQGAVDQPQHF.

This chain links TRBV7-8 with TRBJ1-2, with 7 bases fitting TRBD1. Germline V gene lookup returns CDR1 SGHVS and CDR2 FQNEAQ. The CDR3 sequence is 13 residues long. Trimming took 11 bases from V and 3 from J; bases not matched to a gene: 9. CDR3 sequence reads: CAVSGGSDYGYTF. The DNA for the CDR3 is TGTGCCGTGTCAGGGGGATCGGACTATGGCTACACCTTC.